The 21 T cell receptor beta chains reported below all come from one sample, sequenced in a study of blood T cell repertoires in COVID-19. Using immunoSEQ multiplex PCR, the repertoire was profiled, and TCRdb retains in-frame clones only, with some absent. In the table there are about 230,000 clones, approximately 84% of which are singletons. Sequenced material: peripheral blood. The origin of the receptors is a man in his forties with acute or convalescent COVID-19.

This chain joins TRBV6-5 and TRBJ1-2; 8 positions agree with TRBD1. Germline V CDR1 and CDR2: MNHEY, SVGAGI. With 6 bases clipped from V and 4 bases from J, the junction kept 10 bases outside the gene matches. The CDR3 is 15 residues long. In DNA, the CDR3 is TGTGCCAGCAGACCGCGGGACAGGAGGATCTATGGCTACACCTTC. It encodes CASRPRDRRIYGYTF.

This clone was detected once. The rearrangement joins TRBV18 to TRBJ2-1; TRBD2 agrees at 11 bases. Germline trimming cut 0 bases from V and 6 bases from J; bases unmatched to any gene: 4. Per germline, CDR1 KGHSH and CDR2 LQKENI. This CDR3 has 16 amino acids. The CDR3 nucleotides are TGTGCCAGCTCACCACCGGGGCTAGCGGGGGGCAATGAGCAGTTCTTC. Translated, it gives CASSPPGLAGGNEQFF. Drawing the rest from reference TRBV18 and TRBJ2-1, the complete variable domain is NAGVMQNPRHLVRRRGQEARLRCSPMKGHSHVYWYRQLPEEGLKFMVYLQKENIIDESGMPKERFSAEFPKEGPSILRIQQVVRGDSAAYFCASSPPGLAGGNEQFFGPGTRLTVL.

The chain has TRBV15 and TRBJ1-1; 9 nucleotides line up with TRBD1. The CDR3 runs 14 residues. Germline V gene sequence: CDR1 LNHNV, CDR2 YYDKDF (reference sequence). With 4 bases clipped from V and 6 bases from J, the junction kept 6 bases outside the gene matches. The DNA of the CDR3 is TGTGCCACCAGCAATCCCGGGACAGGGCCTGAAGCTTTCTTT. Translated, it gives CATSNPGTGPEAFF.

This chain joins TRBV2 and TRBJ1-1; a weak D match, TRBD1 (6 bases). Trimming shortened V by 6 bases and J by 2 bases, and 13 bases separated the two germline ends. Germline V gives CDR1 SNHLY, CDR2 FYNNEI. The CDR3 contains 14 residues. The CDR3 sequence is CASSSRQVNTEAFF. DNA of the CDR3: TGTGCCAGCAGCTCTAGACAGGTTAACACTGAAGCTTTCTTT.

The chain is built from TRBV6-5 and TRBJ1-1; the D gene is possibly TRBD1 (6 bases). The CDR3 loop spans 13 amino acids. CDR1 and CDR2 (germline): MNHEY, SVGAGI. Trimming stripped 7 bases from V and 1 base from J, with 10 bases between. DNA of the CDR3: TGTGCCAGCACCAAAGGGGGGAACACTGAAGCTTTCTTT. Protein product: CASTKGGNTEAFF.

The CDR3: CASSELSSGYTF. The CDR3 DNA reads as TGTGCCAGCTCCGAACTGTCCTCCGGCTACACCTTC. The J gene is TRBJ1-2, the V gene TRBV9, with D unresolved. Between the trimmed V and J ends, which lost 7 bases and 8 bases, there was a span of 15 bases. Per germline, CDR1 SGDLS and CDR2 YYNGEE. The CDR3 totals 12 residues.

The chain links TRBV7-9 to TRBJ1-1; D gene ambiguous. The CDR3 runs to 14 residues. Germline loops: CDR1 SEHNR, CDR2 FQNEAQ (reference sequence). The V end lost 6 bases, the J end lost 6 bases, and 17 bases lay between the germline ends. The CDR3 nucleotides read TGTGCCAGCAGTCCCGGCGGCTCCGCGCCTGAAGCTTTCTTT. It translates to CASSPGGSAPEAFF.

The chain uses TRBV9 and TRBJ1-2, with D possibly being TRBD1 (6 bases). The germline V gene has CDR1 SGDLS and CDR2 YYNGEE. V was shortened by 0 bases and J by 3 bases, with 12 bases between the two germline ends. The CDR3 is 15 residues long. CDR3 sequence (DNA): TGTGCCAGCAGCGTAGAACAGGGCATGGACTATGGCTACACCTTC. Its translation: CASSVEQGMDYGYTF.

This clone has just a few counts. The gene calls are TRBV18 and TRBJ2-7; D is ambiguous. CDR1 is KGHSH, CDR2 LQKENI, per germline. CDR3 size: 15 residues. Trimming pared 1 base from V and 5 bases from J, leaving 15 bases between. In DNA form, the CDR3 reads TGTGCCAGCTCACCACTAAGTTCCGGGTTCCACGAGCAGTACTTC. Its protein product is CASSPLSSGFHEQYF.

The chain links TRBV7-9 to TRBJ2-1; tentatively, D is TRBD2 (6 bases). Germline CDR1 SEHNR, CDR2 FQNEAQ (reference sequence). V was pared by 4 bases and J by 15 bases, with 31 bases between. The length of the CDR3 is 17 residues. The chain's CDR3 is CASSYLKMAGTHSPRFF. In DNA, the CDR3 is TGTGCCAGCAGCTACCTGAAGATGGCGGGAACTCATTCTCCCCGGTTCTTC.

This clone occurred a few times. The chain joins TRBV6-6 to TRBJ1-1; TRBD1 agrees at 8 bases. Germline V gene data show CDR1 as MNHNY and CDR2 as SVGAGI (reference sequence). The CDR3 extends over 16 amino acids. J gave up 1 base and V 6 bases, and 10 bases lay outside the gene matches. The DNA for the CDR3 is TGTGCCAGCAGGCCACAGGGGGGAATAGGGAACACTGAAGCTTTCTTT. Translating gives CASRPQGGIGNTEAFF.

CDR3 in amino acids: CASSAGQGAYEQYF. CDR3 bases: TGTGCCAGCAGTGCGGGACAGGGGGCCTACGAGCAGTACTTC. The chain links TRBV6-6 to TRBJ2-7; 11 bases line up with TRBD1. The CDR3 totals 14 residues. With V trimmed by 5 bases and J by 2 bases, 2 bases remained unmatched. Germline CDR1 is MNHNY and CDR2 is SVGAGI (reference sequence).

The chain carries TRBV5-6 and TRBJ1-2; TRBD1 agrees at 7 bases. J gave up 3 bases and V 4 bases, and 12 bases lay outside the gene matches. CDR3 size: 16 residues. Looked up from germline, CDR1 is SGHDT and CDR2 is YYEEEE. The CDR3 spells CASSRDLTGRHYGYTF. In DNA form, the CDR3 reads TGTGCCAGCAGCCGTGACTTGACAGGGCGACACTATGGCTACACCTTC.

Here the CDR3 DNA reads TGTGCCAGCAGTACACAGGGGGCGTTTACTGAAGCTTTCTTT. It encodes CASSTQGAFTEAFF. V is TRBV28 and J is TRBJ1-1; 9 bases are shared with TRBD1. The germline V gene has CDR1 MDHEN and CDR2 SYDVKM. Trimming at V came to 5 bases and at J to 5 bases, leaving 6 bases not matched to a gene. The CDR3 covers 14 residues.

V gene TRBV19 combines with J gene TRBJ1-5; 9 nucleotides match TRBD1. CDR3 size: 13 residues. Germline CDR1 reads LNHDA; CDR2 reads SQIVND (reference sequence). Germline trimming cut 4 bases from V and 5 bases from J; bases unmatched to any gene: 0. The DNA for the CDR3 is TGTGCCAGTAGTAGGGACAGGGATCAGCCCCAGCATTTT. Protein sequence: CASSRDRDQPQHF.

The chain is built from TRBV6-2 or TRBV6-3 and TRBJ1-2; D not resolved. This CDR3 has 15 residues. Germline CDR1 is MNHEY and CDR2 is SVGEGT. V shed 2 bases and J shed 6 bases, with 16 bases lying between them. CDR3 sequence: CASSYVSGPIDGYTF. In nucleotides, the CDR3 is TGTGCCAGCAGTTACGTGTCAGGCCCGATCGATGGCTACACCTTC.

The chain uses TRBV5-6 and TRBJ2-1; possibly TRBD1 for D (6 bases). V dropped 2 bases and J dropped 3 bases, with 12 bases sitting between them. CDR3 length: 15 amino acids. Germline V gene data show CDR1 as SGHDT and CDR2 as YYEEEE. CDR3 region: CASSFTGLNYNEQFF. CDR3 nucleotide sequence: TGTGCCAGCAGCTTCACAGGGTTAAACTACAATGAGCAGTTCTTC.

V usage is TRBV11-3 and J usage is TRBJ1-1; TRBD1 aligns across 7 bases. V dropped 3 bases and J dropped 4; count of bases not matched to a gene: 2. The germline V gene encodes CDR1 SGHNT and CDR2 YENEEA. This CDR3 has 13 amino acids. This CDR3 reads CASSFGQATEAFF. CDR3 in DNA: TGTGCCAGCAGCTTTGGACAGGCCACTGAAGCTTTCTTT.

This chain connects TRBV5-1 to TRBJ1-3; D unclear. Trimming removed 0 bases from V and 2 bases from J, with 12 bases in between. The CDR3 runs to 16 residues. Looked up from germline, CDR1 is SGHRS and CDR2 is YFSETQ. CDR3 nucleotides: TGCGCCAGCAGCTTGGAATCGAGTACCACTGGAAACACCATATATTTT. Residues: CASSLESSTTGNTIYF.

The sample holds a few counts of this clone. This sequence joins TRBV6-2 or TRBV6-3 and TRBJ2-2, with 13 bases matching TRBD2. J gave up 0 bases and V 5 bases, and 3 bases lay outside the gene matches. From germline, CDR1 is MNHEY and CDR2 SVGEGT. The CDR3 has 17 residues. The CDR3: CASSRLAGGPNTGELFF. The CDR3 nucleotides read TGTGCCAGCAGTAGACTAGCGGGGGGACCGAACACCGGGGAGCTGTTTTTT.

This clone appeared once. This rearrangement joins TRBV4-1 to TRBJ1-2; possible D gene TRBD1, 6 bases. Deletions cut 4 bases from V and 2 bases from J, with 14 bases between. The CDR3 sequence is 15 residues long. Germline V lookup: CDR1 MGHRA, CDR2 YSYEKL. The CDR3: CASSLSTGGNYGYTF. For the CDR3, the DNA is TGCGCCAGCAGCCTGTCGACAGGAGGAAACTATGGCTACACCTTC.